This T cell receptor (beta chain) was recovered during a study of cytomegalovirus exposure and HLA in healthy donors. Germline V gives CDR1 SGHKS, CDR2 YYEKEE (reference sequence). The CDR3 has 18 amino acids. J was trimmed by 6 bases and V by 0 bases; bases with no gene match: 15. Amplification used 60 Vbeta primers and 13 Jbeta primers. Some clones are missing from TCRdb's copy, which holds only in-frame ones; the method was immunoSEQ multiplex PCR. This sample yields 110,000 to 150,000 clones, of which roughly 79% are seen a single time; approximately 2% belongs to the top ten. This sequence joins TRBV5-5 and TRBJ2-3; 8 bases are a match to TRBD2. The origin of this receptor is a woman between 40 and 55 years old in good health and CMV-seronegative. Specimen: PBMCs. CDR3 sequence reads: CASSLAGAAGRAGDTQYF. Here the CDR3 DNA reads TGTGCCAGCAGCTTGGCCGGTGCTGCCGGGAGGGCCGGGGATACGCAGTATTTT.